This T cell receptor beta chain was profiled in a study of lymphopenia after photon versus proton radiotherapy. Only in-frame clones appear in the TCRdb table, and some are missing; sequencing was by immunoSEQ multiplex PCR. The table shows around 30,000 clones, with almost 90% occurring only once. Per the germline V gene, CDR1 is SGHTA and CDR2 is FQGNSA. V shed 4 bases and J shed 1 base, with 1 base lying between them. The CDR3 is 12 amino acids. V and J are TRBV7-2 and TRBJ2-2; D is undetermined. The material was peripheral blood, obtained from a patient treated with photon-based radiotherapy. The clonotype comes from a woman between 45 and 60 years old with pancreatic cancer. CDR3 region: CASSWNTGELFF. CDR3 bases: TGTGCCAGCAGCTGGAACACCGGGGAGCTGTTTTTT.